The 29 T cell receptor beta chains below were found in one sample sequenced in a study of T-cell reconstitution after alpha-beta-depleted transplantation in children. This sample's TCRbeta library carried unique molecular identifier barcodes. MiXCR was run by TCRdb on the PCR reads, yielding one entry per CDR3 protein. The data hold under 750,000 distinct CDR3 sequences, with more than 20% observed a single time. Here the sequenced sample was PBMCs, mostly from graft donor cells, taken 360 days after TCRalphabeta/CD19-depleted stem cell transplant. These receptors all stem from a boy under two years old who had a stem cell transplant for acute myeloid leukemia, so the T cells may come from the graft donor.

This clonotype was counted at least ten times. The chain carries TRBV7-8 and TRBJ2-3; D ambiguous. CDR1 and CDR2 (germline): SGHVS, FQNEAQ. CDR3 length equals 12 residues. V dropped 5 bases and J dropped 3 bases, with 6 bases sitting between them. CDR3 protein: CASSTRTDTQYF. The DNA of the CDR3 is TGTGCCAGCAGCACGAGGACAGATACGCAGTATTTT.

A few counts support this clonotype. V is TRBV28 and J is TRBJ2-7; D is undetermined. CDR3 size: 11 residues. Germline loops: CDR1 MDHEN, CDR2 SYDVKM. V lost 5 bases and J 3 bases, leaving 5 bases between the germline ends. CDR3 sequence reads: CASSPDYEQYV. Written as DNA, the CDR3 is TGTGCCAGCAGTCCCGACTACGAGCAGTACGTC.

This clonotype was counted at least ten times. The CDR3 bases are TGCAGTGCTAGTCTCCTGAAAGATACGCAGTATTTT. Encoded protein: CSASLLKDTQYF. The chain uses TRBV20-1 and TRBJ2-3; D is unclear. The ends were cut back, 3 bases at V and 5 bases at J, with 9 bases in the middle. Germline CDR1 reads DFQATT; CDR2 reads SNEGSKA (reference sequence). The CDR3 consists of 12 residues.

The chain is built from TRBV6-5 and TRBJ1-4, with D possibly matching TRBD1 (5 bases). Trimming shortened V by 5 bases and J by 4 bases, and 14 bases separated the two germline ends. The CDR3 runs to 15 residues. In germline, CDR1 is MNHEY, CDR2 SVGAGI. The CDR3 protein is CASSTRQTHNEKLFF. CDR3 coding DNA: TGTGCCAGCAGTACCCGACAGACTCATAATGAAAAACTGTTTTTT.

There are a few counts of this clonotype. This chain connects TRBV12-3 or TRBV12-4 to TRBJ1-5; 8 bases match TRBD1. This CDR3 is 14 amino acids long. The V and J ends lost 5 bases and 7 bases, in that order; junction bases with no gene match: 7. The CDR3 DNA reads TGTGCCAGCAGTGGACAGGGAGATCTGCAGCCCCAGCATTTT. It codes for CASSGQGDLQPQHF.

This chain connects TRBV20-1 to TRBJ2-1; D is possibly TRBD2 (5 bases). V lost 6 bases and J 10 bases, leaving 10 bases between the germline ends. The CDR3 has 10 residues. Germline lookup yields CDR1 DFQATT and CDR2 SNEGSKA (reference sequence). This CDR3 reads CSAEAEEQFF. CDR3 sequence (DNA): TGCAGTGCGGAAGCGGAAGAGCAGTTCTTC.

This clonotype was found many times. This rearrangement joins TRBV10-3 to TRBJ2-6; maybe TRBD1 (6 bases). With 5 bases removed from V and 1 base from J, the gap between germline ends came to 9 bases. This CDR3 region has 15 residues. Germline-derived CDR1 and CDR2 are ENHRY and SYGVKD. The CDR3 DNA reads TGTGCCATCAGTTCTCAGGGGTCTGGGGCCAACGTCCTGACTTTC. Encoded protein: CAISSQGSGANVLTF.

This clonotype came up many times. This chain connects TRBV6-2 or TRBV6-3 to TRBJ2-1, with no clear D. Trimming took 4 bases from V and 3 from J, leaving 13 bases between them. Looked up from germline, CDR1 is MNHEY and CDR2 is SVGEGT. The CDR3 covers 15 residues. CDR3 DNA: TGTGCCAGCAGTTCCCCCCCGGTAAACTACAATGAGCAGTTCTTC. Encoded protein: CASSSPPVNYNEQFF.

The sample holds many counts of this clonotype. This chain uses TRBV28 with TRBJ2-3; D unresolved. The germline V gene encodes CDR1 MDHEN and CDR2 SYDVKM. This CDR3 is built from 12 residues. The V end lost 6 bases, the J end lost 4 bases, and 8 bases lay between the germline ends. The CDR3 DNA follows: TGTGCCAGCAGCTCCCCGGCAGATACGCAGTATTTT. It codes for CASSSPADTQYF.

In this sample, this clonotype turned up a few times. This chain connects TRBV20-1 to TRBJ1-1, with a tentative D call TRBD1 (6 bases). With 4 bases removed from V and 0 bases from J, the gap between germline ends came to 12 bases. CDR1 is DFQATT, CDR2 SNEGSKA, per germline (reference sequence). The CDR3 contains 14 residues. CDR3 sequence: CSATLRGLNTEAFF. The CDR3 nucleotides are TGCAGTGCTACCCTCAGGGGCCTGAACACTGAAGCTTTCTTT.

This chain uses TRBV2 with TRBJ2-2, with no clear D. V lost 6 bases and J lost 2, with 10 bases in between. This CDR3 contains 14 residues. Germline loops: CDR1 SNHLY, CDR2 FYNNEI. The CDR3 reads CASRTKANTGELFF. CDR3 coding DNA: TGTGCCAGCAGAACGAAAGCAAACACCGGGGAGCTGTTTTTT.

This clonotype has more than one count but fewer than ten. Written as DNA, the CDR3 is TGTGCCATCAGTGAAGGGGCGATTCAGCCCCAGCATTTT. Translating it yields CAISEGAIQPQHF. V and J are TRBV10-3 and TRBJ1-5; a weak D match, TRBD1 (5 bases). This CDR3 spans 13 amino acids. Trimming cost V 3 bases and J 6 bases, with 9 bases left between them. CDR1 and CDR2 (germline): ENHRY, SYGVKD.

The chain carries TRBV28 and TRBJ2-7; D perhaps matches TRBD2 (5 bases). The V and J ends lost 3 bases and 6 bases respectively, with 12 bases between them. Germline assignment: CDR1 MDHEN and CDR2 SYDVKM. The CDR3 consists of 13 residues. The CDR3 region has the DNA TGTGCCAGCAGTTTCGCGGCGGGTTTCGAGCAGTACGTC. Residues: CASSFAAGFEQYV.

At least ten counts were recorded for this clonotype. This chain uses TRBV20-1 with TRBJ2-1; weak D call: TRBD2 (7 bases). Germline assignment: CDR1 DFQATT and CDR2 SNEGSKA (reference sequence). The CDR3 has 12 residues. Trimming took off 6 bases at V and 8 bases at J, with 14 bases between the two ends. As DNA, the CDR3 is TGCAGTGCCCTAAGGGAGGGGGATGAGCAGTTCTTC. This translates into CSALREGDEQFF.

This clonotype was observed once. The rearrangement links TRBV7-9 to TRBJ2-7; possibly TRBD2 for D (7 bases). CDR1 is SEHNR, CDR2 FQNEAQ, per germline (reference sequence). V was pared by 6 bases and J by 6 bases, with 18 bases between. The CDR3 sequence is 14 residues long. The CDR3 spells CASSSQGRAGEQYF. The CDR3 nucleotides are TGTGCCAGCAGTTCTCAGGGGAGGGCAGGCGAGCAGTACTTC.

The V call is TRBV6-6, the J call TRBJ2-5, with D unresolved. Germline CDR1 and CDR2: MNHNY and SVGAGI (reference sequence). The CDR3 loop spans 13 amino acids. The V end lost 2 bases, the J end lost 5 bases, and 9 bases lay between the germline ends. CDR3 bases: TGTGCCAGCAGTTACGTGGGTCGGGAGACCCAGTACTTC. It translates to CASSYVGRETQYF.

This chain links TRBV6-2 or TRBV6-3 with TRBJ1-5; TRBD1 aligns across 8 bases. Germline values: CDR1 MNHEY, CDR2 SVGEGT. The trim removed 6 bases at V and 6 bases at J, leaving 10 bases unmatched. The CDR3 length is 15 residues. The CDR3 loop is CASSLRGLYSQPQHF. CDR3 DNA sequence: TGTGCCAGCAGCCTCAGGGGGCTTTATAGTCAGCCCCAGCATTTT.

The chain carries TRBV9 and TRBJ2-7; D is possibly TRBD1 (5 bases). Germline lookup yields CDR1 SGDLS and CDR2 YYNGEE. The CDR3 is 14 residues long. Trimming cost V 4 bases and J 1 base, with 12 bases left between them. The CDR3 region is CASSPGPYSYEQYV. The CDR3, as DNA: TGTGCCAGCAGCCCAGGGCCTTATTCCTACGAGCAGTACGTC.

The rearrangement joins TRBV3-1 to TRBJ1-1, with 8 bases lining up with TRBD1. Germline loops: CDR1 LGHDT, CDR2 YNNKEL (reference sequence). V trimming: 8 bases; J trimming: 5 bases; junction bases outside the gene matches: 7. This CDR3 spans 13 amino acids. This CDR3 is CASAGQVGTEAFF. The CDR3 DNA sequence: TGTGCCAGCGCGGGACAGGTTGGTACTGAAGCTTTCTTT.

This clonotype was counted a few times. V is TRBV20-1 and J is TRBJ2-4; 7 bases align to TRBD2. The CDR3 covers 15 residues. The germline CDR1 and CDR2 sequences are DFQATT and SNEGSKA (reference sequence). Germline trimming cut 6 bases from V and 0 bases from J; bases unmatched to any gene: 8. This CDR3 reads CSAPSGALAKNIQYF. CDR3 nucleotide sequence: TGCAGTGCCCCTAGCGGAGCCTTAGCCAAAAACATTCAGTACTTC.

The V call is TRBV20-1, the J call TRBJ1-5, with D perhaps TRBD1 (5 bases). The germline V gene encodes CDR1 DFQATT and CDR2 SNEGSKA (reference sequence). CDR3 size: 14 residues. With 7 bases removed from V and 0 bases from J, the gap between germline ends came to 13 bases. The CDR3 reads CSVGRAYSNQPQHF. In nucleotides, the CDR3 is TGCAGTGTCGGCAGGGCATATAGCAATCAGCCCCAGCATTTT.

This clonotype appeared a few times. The chain couples TRBV20-1 to TRBJ1-2; no reliable D call. CDR1 is DFQATT, CDR2 SNEGSKA, per germline (reference sequence). The V gene lost 2 bases and the J gene lost 0 bases, with 16 bases spanning the gap. This CDR3 contains 16 residues. The CDR3 DNA reads as TGCAGTGCTAGACGAACCTGGGCAACCTCTAACTATGGCTACACCTTC. Protein sequence: CSARRTWATSNYGYTF.

This clonotype was detected ten times or more. This chain links TRBV7-9 with TRBJ2-7; D may be TRBD1 or TRBD2 (5 bases each). The CDR3 extends over 13 amino acids. With 5 bases removed from V and 4 bases from J, the gap between germline ends came to 12 bases. CDR1 is SEHNR and CDR2 is FQNEAQ in the germline V gene (reference sequence). The CDR3 sequence is CASSRVGRYEQYF. The CDR3 bases are TGTGCCAGCAGCCGCGTGGGACGGTACGAGCAGTACTTC.

There are a few counts of this clonotype. The rearrangement uses TRBV20-1 and TRBJ2-5, with D hard to call. Between the trimmed V and J ends, which lost 6 bases and 1 base, there was a span of 9 bases. In germline, CDR1 is DFQATT, CDR2 SNEGSKA (reference sequence). The CDR3 spans 12 residues. The CDR3 here is CSASDTQETQYF. Written as DNA, the CDR3 is TGCAGTGCATCCGACACCCAAGAGACCCAGTACTTC.

Ten or more counts support this clonotype. The rearrangement uses TRBV5-6 and TRBJ2-3; D is possibly TRBD1 or TRBD2 (5 bases each). V lost 5 bases and J lost 6, with 13 bases in between. Germline CDR1 SGHDT, CDR2 YYEEEE. This CDR3 comprises 13 residues. The CDR3 is CASSSDEGDTQYF. DNA of the CDR3: TGTGCCAGCAGTTCGGATGAGGGGGATACGCAGTATTTT.

This clonotype was counted ten times or more. Germline and junction disagree at one end, which may indicate a read error. The rearrangement uses TRBV12-3 or TRBV12-4 and TRBJ2-1; D assignment may be TRBD1 or TRBD2 (6 bases each). CDR3 size: 15 residues. Written as DNA, the CDR3 is TGTGCCAGCAGCCCCTCCGGGGGCCTAAACAACGAGCAGTTCTTC. The encoded protein is CASSPSGGLNNEQFF.

This clonotype has at least ten counts. V and J are TRBV12-3 or TRBV12-4 and TRBJ1-1; the D gene is possibly TRBD1 (6 bases). V was trimmed by 5 bases and J by 7 bases, leaving 8 bases between them. This CDR3 contains 11 residues. CDR3 DNA sequence: TGTGCCAGCAGTGGGGGGCGTGAAGCTTTCTTT. Translated, it gives CASSGGREAFF.

This clonotype turned up a few times. The chain employs TRBV19 and TRBJ2-5, with 11 bases identical to TRBD2. The CDR3 consists of 13 residues. V dropped 10 bases and J dropped 5; count of bases not matched to a gene: 6. Looked up from germline, CDR1 is LNHDA and CDR2 is SQIVND (reference sequence). This CDR3 reads CATSGGRRETQYF. In DNA, the CDR3 is TGTGCCACTAGCGGGGGGCGAAGGGAGACCCAGTACTTC.

This rearrangement joins TRBV4-1 to TRBJ2-2, with D tentatively TRBD2 (6 bases). Per germline, CDR1 MGHRA and CDR2 YSYEKL. V gave up 0 bases and J gave up 4 bases, with 12 bases separating them. The length of the CDR3 is 16 residues. The CDR3 loop is CASSQDAGGSTGELFF. CDR3 coding DNA: TGCGCCAGCAGCCAAGATGCCGGGGGTAGCACCGGGGAGCTGTTTTTT.